Listed here are 23 T cell receptor beta chains from one sample, sequenced in a study of T cells after yellow fever vaccination. TCRdb processed the 5' RACE reads anew with MiXCR; each CDR3 protein has one entry. This table holds around 300,000 distinct CDR3 sequences, approximately 4% found once. This specimen consisted of PBMCs, obtained 5 days after the yellow fever booster vaccination. These receptors all stem from a man between 18 and 35 years old who received the YFV17D yellow fever vaccine.

The chain couples TRBV14 to TRBJ2-1, with TRBD1 matching 7 bases. The germline V gene encodes CDR1 SGHDN and CDR2 FVKESK. The CDR3 is 16 amino acids. J lost 7 bases, V lost 4 bases, and 13 bases had no gene match. The CDR3 reads CASSPEQGYVLNEQFF. DNA for the CDR3: TGTGCCAGCAGCCCCGAACAGGGGTACGTTCTTAATGAGCAGTTCTTC.

A few counts support this clonotype. The CDR3: CASSLGSAGRETQYF. CDR3 nucleotides: TGTGCCAGCAGCTTAGGGTCAGCGGGGAGGGAGACCCAGTACTTC. The chain uses TRBV7-8 and TRBJ2-5, with 7 bases aligning to TRBD2. CDR3 length equals 15 residues. Germline V gene data show CDR1 as SGHVS and CDR2 as FQNEAQ. Losses at the gene ends were 1 base for V and 5 bases for J; bases not matched to a gene: 7.

V gene TRBV4-1 combines with J gene TRBJ2-7, with D perhaps TRBD1 (6 bases). Trimming left V 0 bases short and J 6 bases short, with 15 bases between. Germline V CDR1 and CDR2: MGHRA, YSYEKL. The CDR3 spans 15 residues. The CDR3 DNA follows: TGCGCCAGCAGCCAAGATGTAACAGGGATATTCGAGCAGTACTTC. Amino acids: CASSQDVTGIFEQYF.

There are a few counts of this clonotype. Here the CDR3 reads CASSRMNGADEKLFF. The DNA of the CDR3 is TGTGCCAGCTCACGCATGAACGGTGCGGATGAAAAACTGTTTTTT. The chain recombines TRBV18 with TRBJ1-4; D unresolved. Trimming took 4 bases from V and 6 from J, leaving 15 bases between them. Per the germline V gene, CDR1 is KGHSH and CDR2 is LQKENI. The CDR3 sequence is 15 residues long. Supplemented by reference TRBV18 and TRBJ1-4, the full variable domain reads NAGVMQNPRHLVRRRGQEARLRCSPMKGHSHVYWYRQLPEEGLKFMVYLQKENIIDESGMPKERFSAEFPKEGPSILRIQQVVRGDSAAYFCASSRMNGADEKLFFGSGTQLSVL.

In its sample, this clonotype was seen many times. The rearrangement joins TRBV4-1 to TRBJ1-1; TRBD1 agrees at 8 bases. V dropped 6 bases and J dropped 3; count of bases not matched to a gene: 9. The germline CDR1 and CDR2 sequences are MGHRA and YSYEKL. The CDR3 has 15 amino acids. CDR3 DNA sequence: TGCGCCAGCAGTGACATGACAGGGGAAGACACTGAAGCTTTCTTT. This translates into CASSDMTGEDTEAFF.

The genes are TRBV7-3 and TRBJ1-5; 11 bases fit TRBD1. Germline V gene data show CDR1 as SGHTA and CDR2 as FQGTGA. V was pared by 4 bases and J by 0 bases, with 14 bases of the junction left unmatched. This CDR3 comprises 20 residues. CDR3 nucleotide sequence: TGTGCCAGCAGCTACGGCCCCCCGGACAGGGGGCAAGATAGCAATCAGCCCCAGCATTTT. Its protein product is CASSYGPPDRGQDSNQPQHF.

This clonotype was seen many times. This chain connects TRBV7-9 to TRBJ1-1, with 7 bases identical to TRBD1. The CDR3 spans 12 residues. V lost 6 bases to trimming and J lost 11 bases; unmatched junction nucleotides: 9. Germline CDR1 and CDR2: SEHNR and FQNEAQ (reference sequence). This CDR3 is CASSRTGKDAFF. The CDR3 DNA sequence: TGTGCCAGCAGTCGGACAGGAAAGGATGCTTTCTTT.

This clonotype showed up many times. The rearrangement links TRBV5-4 to TRBJ2-1; D may be TRBD1 or TRBD2 (5 bases each). Per the germline V gene, CDR1 is SGHNT and CDR2 is YYREEE (reference sequence). Trimming stripped 4 bases from V and 1 base from J, with 12 bases between. The CDR3 loop spans 15 amino acids. In DNA, the CDR3 is TGTGCCAGCAGCGGGGGAACCGCTTCCTACAATGAGCAGTTCTTC. Amino acid sequence: CASSGGTASYNEQFF. Drawing the rest from reference TRBV5-4 and TRBJ2-1, the complete variable domain is ETGVTQSPTHLIKTRGQQVTLRCSSQSGHNTVSWYQQALGQGPQFIFQYYREEENGRGNFPPRFSGLQFPNYSSELNVNALELDDSALYLCASSGGTASYNEQFFGPGTRLTVL.

This clonotype showed up just a few times. The rearrangement links TRBV27 to TRBJ1-5, with a weak D call TRBD1 (6 bases). The germline V gene has CDR1 MNHEY and CDR2 SMNVEV (reference sequence). This CDR3 region has 14 residues. Between the trimmed V and J ends, which lost 6 bases and 7 bases, there was a span of 16 bases. CDR3 sequence (DNA): TGTGCCAGCAGCCGTACTAGGGGGGGCCAGCCCCAGCATTTT. This codes for CASSRTRGGQPQHF.

This clonotype was counted only a few times. The chain employs TRBV20-1 and TRBJ1-2; D gene unclear. Germline V gene data show CDR1 as DFQATT and CDR2 as SNEGSKA (reference sequence). The CDR3 runs 13 residues. The V gene lost 6 bases and the J gene lost 4 bases, with 15 bases spanning the gap. The CDR3 loop reads CSAPKAGSYGYTF. In DNA form, the CDR3 reads TGCAGTGCCCCGAAGGCCGGAAGCTATGGCTACACCTTC.

The V call is TRBV6-2 or TRBV6-3, the J call TRBJ2-3; no clear D gene. CDR1 is MNHEY and CDR2 is SVGEGT in the germline V gene. This CDR3 region has 15 residues. Deletions cut 6 bases from V and 4 bases from J, with 17 bases between. The CDR3 nucleotides are TGTGCCAGCAGCCTCCCTGCCCCCCTCGCAGATACGCAGTATTTT. This sequence encodes CASSLPAPLADTQYF.

A few counts support this clonotype. The chain couples TRBV7-9 to TRBJ1-1; no clear D. Looked up from germline, CDR1 is SEHNR and CDR2 is FQNEAQ (reference sequence). This CDR3 has 13 amino acids. Trimming took off 3 bases at V and 7 bases at J, with 12 bases between the two ends. The CDR3 bases are TGTGCCAGCAGCTTTTGGGCAGAAAGTGAAGCTTTCTTT. It is translated as CASSFWAESEAFF.

This clonotype has only a few counts. This sequence joins TRBV4-3 and TRBJ1-4; 7 nucleotides match TRBD1. Per the germline V gene, CDR1 is LGHNA and CDR2 is YSLEER. Trimming took 3 bases from V and 5 from J; bases not matched to a gene: 15. The CDR3 length is 18 residues. In DNA form, the CDR3 reads TGCGCCAGCAGCCACGAACTTTACAGAGGGACAGCAAATGAAAAACTGTTTTTT. Its protein product is CASSHELYRGTANEKLFF.

V usage is TRBV6-5 and J usage is TRBJ2-4; 11 nucleotides match TRBD2. The junction had 14 bases not matched to a gene; V was cut back by 4 bases and J by 0 bases. This CDR3 contains 20 residues. CDR1 and CDR2 (germline): MNHEY, SVGAGI. DNA of the CDR3: TGTGCCAGCAGTTCCTGGGCACTAGCGGGGGCGCATCTAGCCAAAAACATTCAGTACTTC. This gives the protein CASSSWALAGAHLAKNIQYF.

This clonotype was counted a few times. The V call is TRBV7-9, the J call TRBJ1-4; TRBD1 might be the D (5 bases). Looked up from germline, CDR1 is SEHNR and CDR2 is FQNEAQ (reference sequence). V lost 3 bases, J lost 4 bases, and 12 bases lay in between. CDR3 length: 15 amino acids. In nucleotides, the CDR3 is TGTGCCAGCAGCTTTGGGGCCACTCATAATGAAAAACTGTTTTTT. Its translation is CASSFGATHNEKLFF. The whole variable domain, filled in from reference TRBV7-9 and TRBJ1-4, reads DTGVSQNPRHKITKRGQNVTFRCDPISEHNRLYWYRQTLGQGPEFLTYFQNEAQLEKSRLLSDRFSAERPKGSFSTLEIQRTEQGDSAMYLCASSFGATHNEKLFFGSGTQLSVL.

The V and J genes are TRBV4-1 and TRBJ1-6; D may be TRBD1 (5 bases). V was trimmed by 0 bases and J by 6 bases, leaving 18 bases between them. The CDR3 has 18 residues. The germline V gene has CDR1 MGHRA and CDR2 YSYEKL. The CDR3 sequence is CASSQDIDIQRGNSPLHF. The CDR3 nucleotides read TGCGCCAGCAGCCAAGATATCGACATCCAAAGGGGTAATTCACCCCTCCACTTT.

This chain joins TRBV20-1 and TRBJ2-3; TRBD2 aligns across 9 bases. The CDR3 length is 14 residues. V shed 2 bases, J shed 0 bases, and the junction held 0 bases outside the gene matches. Per the germline V gene, CDR1 is DFQATT and CDR2 is SNEGSKA (reference sequence). Here the CDR3 reads CSARLAGSTDTQYF. DNA for the CDR3: TGCAGTGCTAGACTAGCGGGGAGCACAGATACGCAGTATTTT.

In DNA, the CDR3 is TGTGCCAGCAGTTCACCAGGGGACAGGGGGCGAGTAACTAATGAAAAACTGTTTTTT. Translating it yields CASSSPGDRGRVTNEKLFF. The chain has TRBV12-3 or TRBV12-4 and TRBJ1-4, with 12 bases that match TRBD1. Trimming removed 4 bases from V and 1 base from J; junction bases left unmatched: 10. CDR3 length: 19 residues.

This sequence joins TRBV7-2 and TRBJ2-5; perhaps TRBD2 as D (5 bases). Between the trimmed V and J ends, which lost 4 bases and 6 bases, there was a span of 15 bases. CDR1 is SGHTA and CDR2 is FQGNSA in the germline V gene. This CDR3 comprises 14 residues. The CDR3 DNA reads as TGTGCCAGCAGCTCCGAGGCTAGCTCGAAGACCCAGTACTTC. Protein sequence: CASSSEASSKTQYF. Full variable domain (rest looked up from reference TRBV7-2 and TRBJ2-5): GAGVSQSPSNKVTEKGKDVELRCDPISGHTALYWYRQSLGQGLEFLIYFQGNSAPDKSGLPSDRFSAERTGGSVSTLTIQRTQQEDSAVYLCASSSEASSKTQYFGPGTRLLVL.

A few counts support this clonotype. The chain carries TRBV6-2 or TRBV6-3 and TRBJ2-7, with D perhaps matching TRBD1 (6 bases). The CDR3 is 13 amino acids. Germline V gene sequence: CDR1 MNHEY, CDR2 SVGEGT. Trimming stripped 5 bases from V and 5 bases from J, with 13 bases between. This chain's CDR3 is CASSRDRFHEQYF. CDR3 in DNA: TGTGCCAGCAGTCGAGACAGGTTCCACGAGCAGTACTTC.

This clonotype has only a few counts. As DNA, the CDR3 is TGCGCCAGCAGTCAATCGGGAGAATGGTGTGACCTAGCCAAAAACATTCAGTACTTC. Its protein product is CASSQSGEWCDLAKNIQYF. V is TRBV23-1 and J is TRBJ2-4; weak D call: TRBD2 (5 bases). TRBV23-1 is an open reading frame whose function is uncertain. Trimming took 0 bases from V and 0 from J, leaving 18 bases between them. The CDR3 loop spans 19 amino acids.

The V and J genes are TRBV4-1 and TRBJ1-1, with 9 bases identical to TRBD1. After removal of 3 bases from V and 5 bases from J, the junction contained 7 bases not matched to a gene. The CDR3 sequence is 15 residues long. From germline, CDR1 is MGHRA and CDR2 YSYEKL. CDR3 protein: CASSQLQGARTEAFF. CDR3 bases: TGCGCCAGCAGCCAGCTACAGGGGGCGAGGACTGAAGCTTTCTTT.

This clonotype showed up many times. The chain uses TRBV7-8 and TRBJ2-6; D gene ambiguous. This CDR3 region has 12 residues. Trimming removed 6 bases from V and 4 bases from J, with 4 bases in between. CDR1 is SGHVS and CDR2 is FQNEAQ in the germline V gene. This chain's CDR3 is CASRLGANVLTF. DNA for the CDR3: TGTGCCAGCAGGCTGGGGGCCAACGTCCTGACTTTC. The full variable domain, its missing parts supplied by reference TRBV7-8 and TRBJ2-6, is GAGVSQSPRYKVAKRGQDVALRCDPISGHVSLFWYQQALGQGPEFLTYFQNEAQLDKSGLPSDRFFAERPEGSVSTLKIQRTQQEDSAVYLCASRLGANVLTFGAGSRLTVL.